This TCR beta chain was observed in a study of post-analysis software for immune sequencing data (dated by TCRdb to the mid-2010s). Broadly, across the study: Relapsing-remitting, secondary progressive and progressive-relapsing multiple sclerosis were recorded as disease courses, and subtype annotation was lacking for some patients. Patient repertoires were compared against 11 to 12 previously published healthy control repertoires from donors aged roughly 6 to 26 years. A subset of samples was prepared in parallel using single-end sample barcoding, then pooled and co-amplified after Illumina adapter ligation.

Details on this clonotype: This clone's antigen is unknown. The record has no base qualities; no much larger clone is one base away.

TCR beta repertoires were profiled from peripheral blood of roughly 13 young patients with multiple sclerosis to demonstrate the VDJtools post-analysis software. The multiple sclerosis patients were children and adolescents between roughly 6 and 16 years of age. Study-wide conclusions, independent of this receptor: Multiple sclerosis patients had significantly lower normalized Chao1 diversity than controls, a result that suggests substantial peripheral T-cell clonal expansion. The multiple sclerosis patient group was slightly younger than the control group. Strong co-clustering of samples prepared in the same batch was shown by direct clustering with F measure, prompting a batch-effect correction. Several TRBV segments, including TRBV5-6, TRBV5-1 and TRBV20-1, were significantly more frequent in patients than controls.

Preparation of the library involved PCR. This sample was sequenced with an Illumina HiSeq 2500. To reduce PCR and sequencing biases, unique molecular identifiers were built into the TCR beta cDNA libraries. Per 1 to 10 million input T cells, 500,000 or so cDNA molecules were obtained, such that each molecule approximated one T cell. Patient libraries were prepared and sequenced with the same protocol used for the earlier healthy control dataset. Samples belonging to the same batch were prepared together, multiplexed and sequenced on a shared HiSeq lane. Processing in the source paper ran as follows. MIGEC handled the raw barcoded reads, throwing out single-read molecular identifier groups before consensus assembly and CDR3 extraction. VDJtools was used for post-analysis of the clonotype tables, with diversity normalized by down-sampling every dataset to the smallest sample size. Repertoire overlap clustering matched CDR3 amino acid but not nucleotide sequences to correct batch-related cross-sample contamination. TCRdb reanalyzed the raw reads on its own, using fastp at Q25 for trimming and MiXCR for clone calling, and kept in-frame beta chains. Each CDR3 protein gets just one entry, which takes the most common genes and DNA from the rows behind it. TCRdb's processing, not the authors', yielded these V and J calls. A total of hundreds of thousands of distinct CDR3 sequences appear in this sample, approximately 50% of them only once. The ten top clones hold 4.6% of the sample.

V and J lose 1 base and 0 bases, and a span of 9 bases separates them. The germline V gene supplies CDR1 SQVTM and CDR2 ANQGSEA. The CDR3 has 14 amino acids, counting the end cysteine and phenylalanine. The DNA shown is the 42-base CDR3, in frame from base 1. This receptor was obtained from a girl between 5 and 17 years old with multiple sclerosis. The receptor chain draws on TRBV29-1 and TRBJ1-1; D gene: possibly TRBD1, on 6 matching bases. Sequencing was done on a sample of blood. The CDR3 reads CSVEAGALNTEAFF. The DNA sequence is TGCAGCGTTGAAGCAGGGGCCCTGAACACTGAAGCTTTCTTT.